Below, 27 T cell receptor beta chains from the same sample are listed, as sequenced in a study of OX40 agonist ivuxolimab in advanced cancers. Clones were read by immunoSEQ multiplex PCR, and TCRdb kept only the in-frame ones, dropping some. The table records tens of thousands of clones, around nine tenths of them present only once. The starting material was CD4+ or CD8+ T cells sorted from blood, obtained in a trial of the OX40 agonist ivuxolimab. These receptors were taken from an adult with an advanced solid tumor such as melanoma, head and neck, liver or kidney cancer.

V is TRBV28 and J is TRBJ2-7; 8 bases line up with TRBD1. The ends lost 6 bases at V and 3 bases at J; junction bases unmatched: 7. The CDR3 contains 14 residues. Looked up from germline, CDR1 is MDHEN and CDR2 is SYDVKM. CDR3 DNA sequence: TGTGCCAGCAGCGAGCTGACAGGGGTCTACGAGCAGTACGTC. Amino acid sequence: CASSELTGVYEQYV.

This clone was recorded once. The chain recombines TRBV7-9 with TRBJ1-4; TRBD1 aligns across 9 bases. The germline V gene has CDR1 SEHNR and CDR2 FQNEAQ (reference sequence). The junction had 6 bases not matched to a gene; V was cut back by 5 bases and J by 5 bases. The CDR3 totals 15 residues. CDR3: CASSSPGTGNEKLFF. DNA of the CDR3: TGTGCCAGCAGCAGCCCCGGGACAGGGAATGAAAAACTGTTTTTT.

The chain links TRBV4-3 to TRBJ2-7; 9 nucleotides align to TRBD1. This CDR3 has 15 amino acids. Trimming at V came to 4 bases and at J to 0 bases, leaving 4 bases not matched to a gene. In germline, CDR1 is LGHNA, CDR2 YSLEER. CDR3: CASSPGTGSSYEQYF. The CDR3 DNA is TGCGCCAGCAGCCCTGGGACAGGGAGCTCCTACGAGCAGTACTTC.

The genes are TRBV7-8 and TRBJ1-1, with TRBD1 matching over 10 bases. Germline V CDR1 and CDR2: SGHVS, FQNEAQ. The CDR3 is 15 residues long. With V trimmed by 4 bases and J by 4 bases, 6 bases remained unmatched. CDR3 in amino acids: CASSWGTGEGTEAFF. In DNA, the CDR3 is TGTGCCAGCAGCTGGGGGACAGGGGAGGGCACTGAAGCTTTCTTT.

The rearrangement uses TRBV19 and TRBJ1-6, with D possibly TRBD1 on 5 matching bases. Per the germline V gene, CDR1 is LNHDA and CDR2 is SQIVND (reference sequence). The V gene lost 5 bases and the J gene lost 4 bases, with 12 bases spanning the gap. The CDR3 has 15 residues. The CDR3 is CASSATAPYNSPLHF. CDR3 bases: TGTGCCAGTAGTGCGACAGCTCCTTATAATTCACCCCTCCACTTT.

V is TRBV6-5 and J is TRBJ2-1; D is unclear. V lost 2 bases to trimming and J lost 5 bases, with 7 bases between them. Germline CDR1 MNHEY, CDR2 SVGAGI. The CDR3 has 13 amino acids. Here the CDR3 DNA reads TGTGCCAGCAGTTACAACGAGAACAATGAGCAGTTCTTC. Translation: CASSYNENNEQFF.

The chain employs TRBV30 and TRBJ1-1, with D uncertain. V was trimmed by 1 base and J by 4 bases, leaving 7 bases between them. This CDR3 is 12 amino acids long. Germline V lookup: CDR1 GTSNPN, CDR2 SVGIG (reference sequence). The CDR3 coding sequence is TGTGCCTGGAGTGACGGAACCACTGAAGCTTTCTTT. This sequence encodes CAWSDGTTEAFF. The variable domain in full, completed from reference TRBV30 and TRBJ1-1, reads SQTIHQWPATLVQPVGSPLSLECTVEGTSNPNLYWYRQAAGRGLQLLFYSVGIGQISSEVPQNLSASRPQDRQFILSSKKLLLSDSGFYLCAWSDGTTEAFFGQGTRLTVV.

The CDR3 loop reads CASSLYQRDEQYF. The CDR3 DNA is TGTGCCAGCAGCTTATATCAGAGGGACGAGCAGTACTTC. The chain combines TRBV11-2 with TRBJ2-7; tentatively, D is TRBD2 (5 bases). The germline gives CDR1 SGHAT, CDR2 FQNNGV. V shed 2 bases and J shed 5 bases, with 10 bases lying between them. This CDR3 is built from 13 residues.

This clone was seen only once. Relative to the germline gene, one junction end is altered; a read error may explain this. The chain carries TRBV2 and TRBJ1-1; D not certain. In germline, CDR1 is SNHLY, CDR2 FYNNEI. This CDR3 is built from 13 residues. The CDR3 spells CASREWENTEAFF. In DNA, the CDR3 is TGTGCCAGCCGTGAGTGGGAGAACACTGAAGCTTTCTTT.

The chain is built from TRBV19 and TRBJ1-2, with unresolved D. The V gene lost 5 bases and the J gene lost 2 bases, with 15 bases spanning the gap. The CDR3 has 15 amino acids. CDR1 is LNHDA and CDR2 is SQIVND in the germline V gene (reference sequence). The DNA of the CDR3 is TGTGCCAGTAGTCACAGCCTCGAGCGGAACTATGGCTACACCTTC. Translating gives CASSHSLERNYGYTF.

J is TRBJ2-7 and V is TRBV13; the match to TRBD1 covers 10 bases. The V segment lost 5 bases and the J segment 0 bases; nucleotides outside the gene matches: 7. CDR1 is PRHDT and CDR2 is FYEKMQ in the germline V gene (reference sequence). The CDR3 covers 16 residues. The CDR3 DNA follows: TGTGCCAGCAGCAACCAGGGACAGGGGACCTCCTACGAGCAGTACTTC. This gives the protein CASSNQGQGTSYEQYF.

The CDR3 protein is CASSFIQGLSNQPQHF. Written as DNA, the CDR3 is TGTGCCAGCAGTTTTATACAGGGTCTAAGCAATCAGCCCCAGCATTTT. The V and J genes are TRBV27 and TRBJ1-5, with TRBD1 as a possible D gene (6 bases). Germline CDR1 reads MNHEY; CDR2 reads SMNVEV (reference sequence). Between the trimmed V and J ends, which lost 3 bases and 1 base, there was a span of 13 bases. The CDR3 is made up of 16 amino acids.

The chain carries TRBV10-3 and TRBJ1-4, with D maybe TRBD1 (6 bases). The length of the CDR3 is 19 residues. The germline V and J ends were trimmed by 0 bases and 8 bases, with 25 bases remaining between them. In germline, CDR1 is ENHRY, CDR2 SYGVKD. In DNA form, the CDR3 reads TGTGCCATCAGTGAGTCGCAGAGTGATCATCGAGGGGACAACGAAAAACTGTTTTTT. Translating it yields CAISESQSDHRGDNEKLFF.

The chain recombines TRBV27 with TRBJ2-7; D is perhaps TRBD1 (5 bases). The length of the CDR3 is 14 residues. The germline CDR1 and CDR2 sequences are MNHEY and SMNVEV (reference sequence). The germline V and J ends were trimmed by 6 bases and 6 bases, with 18 bases remaining between them. CDR3 bases: TGTGCCAGCAGCCGAACCCGCTCAGGGCGCGAGCAGTACTTC. This codes for CASSRTRSGREQYF.

This clone appeared once. The chain is built from TRBV13 and TRBJ1-2; 7 bases agree with TRBD1. V dropped 2 bases and J dropped 5; count of bases not matched to a gene: 8. Germline CDR1 PRHDT, CDR2 FYEKMQ (reference sequence). The length of the CDR3 is 15 residues. The CDR3 here is CASSLPPQGEYGYTF. DNA for the CDR3: TGTGCCAGCAGCTTACCTCCCCAGGGGGAATATGGCTACACCTTC.

CDR3 sequence: CALGGQPDEKLFF. In DNA, the CDR3 is TGTGCTTTGGGGGGGCAACCGGATGAAAAACTGTTTTTT. This chain connects TRBV2 to TRBJ1-4; maybe TRBD1 (6 bases). The CDR3 extends over 13 amino acids. Germline lookup yields CDR1 SNHLY and CDR2 FYNNEI.

The CDR3 nucleotides are TGTGCCAGCAGTGAGGAGGGTTATAGCAATCAGCCCCAGCATTTT. Translated, it gives CASSEEGYSNQPQHF. The V gene is TRBV6-1, the J gene TRBJ1-5; no clear D. Germline V gives CDR1 MNHNS, CDR2 SASEGT. The CDR3 consists of 15 residues. The V gene lost 3 bases and the J gene lost 0 bases, with 9 bases spanning the gap.

The chain joins TRBV5-4 to TRBJ2-3, with 7 bases that match TRBD2. This CDR3 has 16 residues. The junction had 9 bases not matched to a gene; V was cut back by 4 bases and J by 1 base. Per the germline V gene, CDR1 is SGHNT and CDR2 is YYREEE (reference sequence). For the CDR3, the DNA is TGTGCCAGCAGCCTCAACCTAGGGAGGGGCACAGATACGCAGTATTTT. This encodes CASSLNLGRGTDTQYF. The full variable domain, with the rest looked up from reference TRBV5-4 and TRBJ2-3, is ETGVTQSPTHLIKTRGQQVTLRCSSQSGHNTVSWYQQALGQGPQFIFQYYREEENGRGNFPPRFSGLQFPNYSSELNVNALELDDSALYLCASSLNLGRGTDTQYFGPGTRLTVL.

The gene calls are TRBV13 and TRBJ2-3; the D is unclear. Trimming shortened V by 2 bases and J by 1 base, and 4 bases separated the two germline ends. CDR3 length: 13 amino acids. In germline, CDR1 is PRHDT, CDR2 FYEKMQ (reference sequence). The CDR3 DNA reads as TGTGCCAGCAGCTTACTAGGCACAGATACGCAGTATTTT. This encodes CASSLLGTDTQYF.

This sequence joins TRBV19 and TRBJ1-2, with a possible D match to TRBD1 (5 bases). This CDR3 has 17 amino acids. Germline CDR1 and CDR2: LNHDA and SQIVND (reference sequence). V lost 3 bases to trimming and J lost 4 bases, with 21 bases between them. The CDR3 DNA follows: TGTGCCAGTAGTATGGGGTTTGGGCAGGGCAGGACCTATGGCTACACCTTC. Protein: CASSMGFGQGRTYGYTF. The whole variable domain, filled in from reference TRBV19 and TRBJ1-2, reads DGGITQSPKYLFRKEGQNVTLSCEQNLNHDAMYWYRQDPGQGLRLIYYSQIVNDFQKGDIAEGYSVSREKKESFPLTVTSAQKNPTAFYLCASSMGFGQGRTYGYTFGSGTRLTVV.

The V call is TRBV4-1, the J call TRBJ2-1; D perhaps matches TRBD2 (6 bases). The CDR3 length is 12 residues. V lost 1 base and J 9 bases, leaving 7 bases between the germline ends. The germline V gene has CDR1 MGHRA and CDR2 YSYEKL. The CDR3 coding sequence is TGCGCCAGCAGCCAAGCCGGGAGTGAGCAGTTCTTC. Its translation: CASSQAGSEQFF.

The chain carries TRBV4-1 and TRBJ2-1; no reliable D call. In germline, CDR1 is MGHRA, CDR2 YSYEKL. Trimming pared 2 bases from V and 3 bases from J, leaving 14 bases between. This CDR3 region has 16 residues. The CDR3 bases are TGCGCCAGCAGCCAATCTCAGGCGGAACACTACAATGAGCAGTTCTTC. Translated, it gives CASSQSQAEHYNEQFF.

CDR3 loop: CSVDLVGGAGYGYTF. In DNA form, the CDR3 reads TGCAGCGTTGACCTTGTCGGGGGGGCTGGCTATGGCTACACCTTC. The rearrangement uses TRBV29-1 and TRBJ1-2, with D possibly TRBD1 on 6 matching bases. Trimming pared 3 bases from V and 4 bases from J, leaving 18 bases between. CDR1 and CDR2 (germline): SQVTM, ANQGSEA. CDR3 length equals 15 residues.

This clone was seen a single time. The V gene is TRBV14, the J gene TRBJ2-2; 10 bases agree with TRBD2. The CDR3 is made up of 15 amino acids. Germline V lookup: CDR1 SGHDN, CDR2 FVKESK. V lost 4 bases to trimming and J lost 6 bases; unmatched junction nucleotides: 5. CDR3 sequence reads: CASSPRLAGAGELFF. The DNA of the CDR3 is TGTGCCAGCAGCCCCCGGCTAGCGGGAGCCGGGGAGCTGTTTTTT.

The rearrangement links TRBV5-6 to TRBJ2-7; 14 nucleotides match TRBD2. The CDR3 loop spans 19 amino acids. J lost 0 bases, V lost 4 bases, and 12 bases had no gene match. Germline V gene data show CDR1 as SGHDT and CDR2 as YYEEEE. CDR3 sequence: CASSDNRGTSGSISYEQYF. The CDR3 DNA follows: TGTGCCAGCAGCGACAACAGAGGGACTAGCGGGAGTATCTCCTACGAGCAGTACTTC.

The genes are TRBV7-9 and TRBJ1-1; D remains unclear. Between the trimmed V and J ends, which lost 2 bases and 11 bases, there was a span of 6 bases. The CDR3 runs 10 residues. The germline V gene encodes CDR1 SEHNR and CDR2 FQNEAQ (reference sequence). CDR3 in DNA: TGTGCCAGCAGCTTAAGATGGGCTTTCTTT. It is translated as CASSLRWAFF.

The chain has TRBV2 and TRBJ2-1, with 11 bases matching TRBD1. V dropped 8 bases and J dropped 2; count of bases not matched to a gene: 8. The CDR3 spans 16 residues. Per the germline V gene, CDR1 is SNHLY and CDR2 is FYNNEI. CDR3 coding DNA: TGTGCCAGCCATACCGGGACAGGGGGACCCTACAATGAGCAGTTCTTC. Translated, it gives CASHTGTGGPYNEQFF.